The T cell receptor beta chain under discussion was sequenced for a study of PD-L1 blockade in urothelial cancer. Study details: Blood samples had a median of approximately 150,000 T cells.

Study results and limitations: Expansion of tumor-associated blood clones at 3 weeks was greater in durable-benefit patients.

The time point: peripheral blood 6 weeks after treatment start. On this clone: No antigen is known for it.

A spike-in of synthetic TCR analog templates was added to each PCR. Some clones are missing from TCRdb's copy, which holds only in-frame ones; the method was immunoSEQ multiplex PCR. The sample yields about 76,000 clones, around 93% seen once. Germline V gene data show CDR1 as SGHRS and CDR2 as YFSETQ. The CDR3 sequence is 16 residues long. V was pared by 0 bases and J by 8 bases, with 18 bases between. The source was PBMCs, collected around atezolizumab (anti-PD-L1) treatment. This chain links TRBV5-1 with TRBJ2-1; TRBD1 is a possible D gene (5 bases). The source is a woman of 80 years or more with urothelial cancer. CDR3 region: CASSLEGPMGLDEQFF. Here the CDR3 DNA reads TGCGCCAGCAGCTTGGAAGGCCCTATGGGGCTCGATGAGCAGTTCTTC.